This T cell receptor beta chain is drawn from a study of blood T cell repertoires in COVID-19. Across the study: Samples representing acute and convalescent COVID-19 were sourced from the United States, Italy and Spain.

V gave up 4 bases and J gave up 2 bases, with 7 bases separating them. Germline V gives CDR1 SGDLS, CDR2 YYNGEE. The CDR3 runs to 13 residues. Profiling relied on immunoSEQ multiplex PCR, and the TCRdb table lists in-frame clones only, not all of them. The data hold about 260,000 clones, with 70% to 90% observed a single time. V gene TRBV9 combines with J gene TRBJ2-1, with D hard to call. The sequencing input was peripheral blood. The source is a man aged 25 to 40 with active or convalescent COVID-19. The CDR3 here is CASSSETYNEQFF. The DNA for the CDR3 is TGTGCCAGCAGCTCCGAGACCTACAATGAGCAGTTCTTC. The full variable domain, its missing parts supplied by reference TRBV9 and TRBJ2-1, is DSGVTQTPKHLITATGQRVTLRCSPRSGDLSVYWYQQSLDQGLQFLIQYYNGEERAKGNILERFSAQQFPDLHSELNLSSLELGDSALYFCASSSETYNEQFFGPGTRLTVL.